The source of this T cell receptor (beta chain) is a study of beta chain features in type 1 diabetes. Study at large: What patients shared with healthy donors was a similar profile of age, gender and cell yields.

The CDR3 runs to 15 residues. CDR1 is SEHNR and CDR2 is FQNEAQ in the germline V gene (reference sequence). Trimming took off 5 bases at V and 1 base at J, with 14 bases between the two ends. The purity of all sorted populations exceeded 95%. As every portion of the isolated RNA was reverse transcribed, the sequencing read expressed TCRB transcripts. Assay: immunoSEQ multiplex PCR; the TCRdb copy retains only in-frame clones and omits some. The data show a few hundred thousand clones, roughly a quarter seen once. Whole-study results and caveats: Among all four CD4+ subsets, Type 1 diabetes patients had TCRB CDR3s that were moderately but significantly shorter. In comparison with healthy donors, patients had naive, central memory and Treg TCRB repertoires that appeared more similar. There was no resolution here of whether HLA type influences TCRB rearrangement.

In the case of this clone: Antigen: not known.

The sample taken for sequencing was naive CD4+ T cells from blood. V and J are TRBV7-9 and TRBJ1-1; a possible D gene is TRBD1 (5 bases). The TCR was taken from a woman in her 30s with type 1 diabetes. CDR3 in DNA: TGTGCCAGCAGCCCCGGGGGTCAAAGGAACACTGAAGCTTTCTTT. Amino acids: CASSPGGQRNTEAFF.